The present T cell receptor beta chain was sequenced within a study of CD8+CD57+ T cells in acquired aplastic anemia. Study as a whole: CD4+ and CD8+ cells, once sorted, gave DNA averaging around 3.2 ug.

The template for TCR beta VDJ and CDR3 sequence profiling was genomic DNA. TCRdb analysed the reads with MiXCR anew, one entry per CDR3 protein. The table includes 86,000 or so distinct CDR3 sequences, around 42% detected once. The V gene's germline CDR1 is SGDLS and CDR2 YYNGEE. V lost 4 bases and J lost 10; bases outside the gene matches: 6. The CDR3 is 13 residues long. This clonotype was sampled from a human donor in good health, serving as a control. Sequenced sample: sorted CD4+, CD8+, or CD8+CD57+ T cells (not recorded which) from PBMCs. V and J are TRBV9 and TRBJ2-1, with 9 positions matching TRBD1. The CDR3 sequence is CASSTTGGREQFF. The DNA of the CDR3 is TGTGCCAGCAGCACAACAGGGGGCAGAGAGCAGTTCTTC.